The 9 T cell receptor beta chains listed next were all sequenced from one sample in a study of OX40 agonist ivuxolimab in advanced cancers. Profiling relied on immunoSEQ multiplex PCR, and the TCRdb table lists in-frame clones only, not all of them. The sample lists about 74,000 clones, more than 65% occurring once. The source material was CD4+ or CD8+ T cells sorted from blood, sampled in a trial of the OX40 agonist ivuxolimab. These receptor sequences come from an adult with an advanced solid tumor such as melanoma, head and neck, liver or kidney cancer.

This clone was recorded once. The chain joins TRBV28 to TRBJ1-1; no definite D call. The CDR3 extends over 15 amino acids. Trimming cost V 7 bases and J 5 bases, with 20 bases left between them. The germline V gene has CDR1 MDHEN and CDR2 SYDVKM. The chain's CDR3 is CASKNPSTRATEAFF. DNA of the CDR3: TGTGCCAGCAAAAACCCTTCGACGAGGGCTACTGAAGCTTTCTTT.

The chain joins TRBV18 to TRBJ2-7; no reliable D call. The germline V gene has CDR1 KGHSH and CDR2 LQKENI. The CDR3 sequence is 13 residues long. With 3 bases removed from V and 6 bases from J, the gap between germline ends came to 12 bases. CDR3 amino acids: CASSPRTESEQYF. The CDR3 DNA reads as TGTGCCAGCTCACCGAGGACGGAGTCCGAGCAGTACTTC.

The CDR3 nucleotides read TGTGCCAGCAGCCCCGGGACGGAACGGACCTACGAGCAGTACTTC. Translating it yields CASSPGTERTYEQYF. This chain uses TRBV7-9 with TRBJ2-7; D might be TRBD1 or TRBD2, each matching 5 bases. Trimming took 5 bases from V and 2 from J, leaving 16 bases between them. Per the germline V gene, CDR1 is SEHNR and CDR2 is FQNEAQ (reference sequence). The CDR3 is made up of 15 amino acids.

The CDR3 DNA reads TGCGCCAGCAGCTTGGGACAGGGAGGGACTGAAGCTTTCTTT. Translated: CASSLGQGGTEAFF. The chain is built from TRBV5-1 and TRBJ1-1, with TRBD1 matching 7 bases. Per germline, CDR1 SGHRS and CDR2 YFSETQ. The CDR3 contains 14 residues. V gave up 0 bases and J gave up 5 bases; unmatched junction bases: 4.

The rearrangement uses TRBV18 and TRBJ1-1; no definite D call. Germline loops: CDR1 KGHSH, CDR2 LQKENI. V was cut by 2 bases and J by 1 base, with 11 bases left in between. The CDR3 runs 15 residues. The CDR3 sequence: CASSPSAGRNTEAFF. The CDR3, as DNA: TGTGCCAGCTCACCATCGGCCGGGCGGAACACTGAAGCTTTCTTT.

This rearrangement joins TRBV5-4 to TRBJ2-2, with D unresolved. V lost 0 bases to trimming and J lost 2 bases, with 5 bases between them. CDR1 is SGHNT and CDR2 is YYREEE in the germline V gene (reference sequence). The CDR3 is made up of 14 amino acids. CDR3 region: CASSLELNTGELFF. Written as DNA, the CDR3 is TGTGCCAGCAGCTTGGAACTTAACACCGGGGAGCTGTTTTTT.

V gene TRBV28 combines with J gene TRBJ2-2; D may be TRBD2 (7 bases). V lost 5 bases and J lost 3, with 13 bases in between. This CDR3 contains 15 residues. Per germline, CDR1 MDHEN and CDR2 SYDVKM. CDR3 protein: CASSASGGHTGELFF. The DNA for the CDR3 is TGTGCCAGCAGTGCCTCCGGGGGGCACACCGGGGAGCTGTTTTTT.

The gene calls are TRBV7-9 and TRBJ2-3; TRBD1 matches 8 bases. With 0 bases clipped from V and 9 bases from J, the junction kept 2 bases outside the gene matches. Per germline, CDR1 SEHNR and CDR2 FQNEAQ (reference sequence). The CDR3 contains 13 residues. CDR3 DNA sequence: TGTGCCAGCAGCTTAGCGGACAGGGACACGCAGTATTTT. It yields the protein CASSLADRDTQYF.

The chain is built from TRBV6-5 and TRBJ2-5; 12 bases align to TRBD2. There are 15 residues in the CDR3. The ends lost 4 bases at V and 4 bases at J; junction bases unmatched: 4. Looked up from germline, CDR1 is MNHEY and CDR2 is SVGAGI. As DNA, the CDR3 is TGTGCCAGCAGTTGGTCTAGCGGGAGGGGAGAGACCCAGTACTTC. Translating gives CASSWSSGRGETQYF.